This T cell receptor beta chain originates from a study of patients and donors after allogeneic stem cell transplantation. Trimming took off 3 bases at V and 3 bases at J, with 9 bases between the two ends. CDR1 and CDR2 from the germline V gene are ENHRY and SYGVKD. This CDR3 is built from 14 residues. This clonotype was observed at least ten times. TCRdb fed the RT-PCR reads into MiXCR, producing one record per CDR3 protein. The sample consists of 9,000 or so distinct CDR3 sequences, roughly 4.3% of them appearing once. The TCR sequence derives from a human donor who was either an allogeneic HSCT recipient or a stem cell or donor lymphocyte infusion donor (not recorded which). It is not recorded whose cells these are; they may come from a transplant donor. The chain carries TRBV10-3 and TRBJ2-1; tentatively, D is TRBD2 (5 bases). Sequenced material: blood, either unsorted or a sorted T cell fraction (not recorded which). The CDR3 DNA reads as TGTGCCATCAGTGACGGACTTGTCTACAATGAGCAGTTCTTC. Protein product: CAISDGLVYNEQFF.